A single sample gave rise to the 28 T cell receptor beta chains below, sequenced in a study of blood T cell repertoires in COVID-19. Profiling relied on immunoSEQ multiplex PCR, and the TCRdb table lists in-frame clones only, not all of them. The sample shows some 190,000 clones, approximately 85% of them seen only once. Sequences were obtained from peripheral blood. The receptors were gathered from a man aged 60 to 69 with acute or convalescent COVID-19.

The chain joins TRBV6-1 to TRBJ2-1; possibly TRBD2 for D (5 bases). This CDR3 contains 12 residues. Germline CDR1 is MNHNS and CDR2 is SASEGT. The V end lost 2 bases, the J end lost 15 bases, and 14 bases lay between the germline ends. CDR3 bases: TGTGCCAGCAGTGAATCTCAACTAGTACCGTTCTTC. Translating it yields CASSESQLVPFF.

On this clone itself: The identical CDR3 is also encoded by other nucleotide sequences in the sample. The V call is TRBV7-9, the J call TRBJ2-5; D is uncertain. The V and J ends lost 1 base and 4 bases respectively, with 10 bases between them. Germline lookup yields CDR1 SEHNR and CDR2 FQNEAQ (reference sequence). The CDR3 contains 14 residues. The CDR3 coding sequence is TGTGCCAGCAGCTTAGGGGTGTCGGGAGAGACCCAGTACTTC. Amino acids: CASSLGVSGETQYF.

The chain carries TRBV28 and TRBJ1-1; D unresolved. The CDR3 is 12 residues long. Germline V gene lookup returns CDR1 MDHEN and CDR2 SYDVKM. The CDR3 sequence: CASLAQNTEAFF. CDR3 DNA sequence: TGTGCAAGTCTGGCCCAGAACACTGAAGCTTTCTTT.

The V gene is TRBV7-2, the J gene TRBJ2-7; D not certain. The V gene's germline CDR1 is SGHTA and CDR2 FQGNSA. The CDR3 is 13 amino acids. The ends were cut back, 2 bases at V and 2 bases at J, with 7 bases in the middle. The CDR3 region is CASSLWAAYEQYF. CDR3 coding DNA: TGTGCCAGCAGCTTATGGGCAGCCTACGAGCAGTACTTC.

J is TRBJ1-1 and V is TRBV24-1; 7 bases are a match to TRBD1. Trimming removed 4 bases from V and 1 base from J; junction bases left unmatched: 8. Germline-derived CDR1 and CDR2 are KGHDR and SFDVKD. The CDR3 length is 16 residues. CDR3 in DNA: TGTGCCACCAGTGACTCCGACAGGGCGGGGAACACTGAAGCTTTCTTT. Translation: CATSDSDRAGNTEAFF.

The chain links TRBV14 to TRBJ2-3; 7 positions match TRBD1. V trimming: 0 bases; J trimming: 8 bases; junction bases outside the gene matches: 5. This CDR3 has 14 residues. The germline V gene encodes CDR1 SGHDN and CDR2 FVKESK. The CDR3 DNA sequence: TGTGCCAGCAGCCAAGAGGCCCGACAGGGTACGCAGTATTTT. Protein: CASSQEARQGTQYF.

The chain carries TRBV2 and TRBJ1-2, with 7 bases matching TRBD1. The germline gives CDR1 SNHLY, CDR2 FYNNEI. The ends lost 3 bases at V and 4 bases at J; junction bases unmatched: 8. The CDR3 spans 15 residues. The CDR3: CASSDDRDLVYGYTF. CDR3 in DNA: TGTGCCAGCAGTGACGACAGGGATCTAGTCTATGGCTACACCTTC.

The V gene is TRBV7-2, the J gene TRBJ1-1; weak D call: TRBD1 (5 bases). The ends were cut back, 5 bases at V and 4 bases at J, with 14 bases in the middle. Per the germline V gene, CDR1 is SGHTA and CDR2 is FQGNSA. The CDR3 has 14 amino acids. CDR3 coding DNA: TGTGCCAGCAGCCCGGGGGGTTCGCGCACTGAAGCTTTCTTT. This codes for CASSPGGSRTEAFF.

Turning to this clone: Other DNA sequences within the sample encode an identical CDR3. The chain is built from TRBV28 and TRBJ2-7; 8 nucleotides agree with TRBD1. Germline CDR1 and CDR2: MDHEN and SYDVKM. The ends lost 4 bases at V and 2 bases at J; junction bases unmatched: 7. This CDR3 region has 15 residues. As DNA, the CDR3 is TGTGCCAGCAGTTCCTCCGGACAGGGCGCCTACGAGCAGTACTTC. It is translated as CASSSSGQGAYEQYF.

As to this clone: One end of the junction does not line up with germline, which may come from a read error. The V call is TRBV5-1, the J call TRBJ2-2; 9 positions match TRBD2. CDR1 is SGHRS, CDR2 YFSETQ, per germline. The CDR3 length is 17 residues. This CDR3 is CASSPGGGRANSGELFF. DNA for the CDR3: TGCGCCAGCAGCCCCGGCGGCGGGAGGGCCAACAGCGGGGAGCTGTTTTTT.

V gene TRBV5-4 combines with J gene TRBJ2-2; 8 positions agree with TRBD1. Per germline, CDR1 SGHNT and CDR2 YYREEE (reference sequence). J lost 7 bases, V lost 2 bases, and 4 bases had no gene match. CDR3 length: 14 residues. The CDR3 nucleotides read TGTGCCAGCAGCTTTGAACAGGGGGTCGGGGAGCTGTTTTTT. This sequence encodes CASSFEQGVGELFF. Drawing the rest from reference TRBV5-4 and TRBJ2-2, the complete variable domain is ETGVTQSPTHLIKTRGQQVTLRCSSQSGHNTVSWYQQALGQGPQFIFQYYREEENGRGNFPPRFSGLQFPNYSSELNVNALELDDSALYLCASSFEQGVGELFFGEGSRLTVL.

The count of this clone is one. The V gene is TRBV10-2, the J gene TRBJ1-1; 8 bases are shared with TRBD1. This CDR3 is built from 13 residues. Germline V gene lookup returns CDR1 WSHSY and CDR2 SAAADI. The V and J ends lost 4 bases and 6 bases, in that order; junction bases with no gene match: 4. The CDR3 DNA reads as TGCGCCAGCAGTGTAGCAGGGGGCTCTGAAGCTTTCTTT. The encoded protein is CASSVAGGSEAFF.

This clone was seen only once. V gene TRBV7-8 combines with J gene TRBJ2-6, with 9 bases identical to TRBD1. The CDR3 sequence is 19 residues long. Germline CDR1 and CDR2: SGHVS and FQNEAQ. The V gene end was trimmed by 5 bases and the J gene end by 2 bases; junction bases not matched to a gene: 13. The CDR3 protein is CASSPRAGQGVTGANVLTF. The CDR3 DNA sequence: TGTGCCAGCAGCCCGAGGGCGGGACAGGGAGTAACTGGGGCCAACGTCCTGACTTTC.

The rearrangement uses TRBV3-1 (or the pseudogene TRBV3-2) and TRBJ2-7; TRBD1 matches at 9 bases. CDR3 size: 16 residues. Per the germline V gene, CDR1 is LGHDT and CDR2 is YNNKEL (reference sequence). V lost 4 bases to trimming and J lost 6 bases; unmatched junction nucleotides: 13. As DNA, the CDR3 is TGTGCCAGCAGCCCCGGGAACCTACAGGGGGCTGGCGAGCAGTACTTC. This translates into CASSPGNLQGAGEQYF.

Only a few counts were recorded for this clone. The V and J genes are TRBV28 and TRBJ1-2; 9 bases agree with TRBD1. Losses at the gene ends were 4 bases for V and 6 bases for J; bases not matched to a gene: 18. The CDR3 covers 18 residues. Germline-derived CDR1 and CDR2 are MDHEN and SYDVKM. The CDR3 DNA sequence: TGTGCCAGCAGTTCCACCCCCGGGACAGGGAGGTTCACGGATGGCTACACCTTC. Residues: CASSSTPGTGRFTDGYTF.

CDR3 DNA: TGTGCCAGCCAACCGGCAGGGAACACTGAAGCTTTCTTT. This gives the protein CASQPAGNTEAFF. V usage is TRBV2 and J usage is TRBJ1-1, with D uncertain. The CDR3 is 13 residues long. The V and J ends lost 8 bases and 1 base respectively, with 11 bases between them. Germline CDR1 is SNHLY and CDR2 is FYNNEI.

CDR3 DNA: TGTGCCAGCAGTTTCCAATATCAGCCGGGACTAGCGAGACGGGAGTACTTC. It translates to CASSFQYQPGLARREYF. The chain employs TRBV27 and TRBJ2-7, with 10 bases matching TRBD2. This CDR3 has 17 amino acids. CDR1 MNHEY and CDR2 SMNVEV come from the germline V gene (reference sequence). J gave up 11 bases and V 3 bases, and 19 bases lay outside the gene matches.

This chain links TRBV18 with TRBJ1-5; 12 nucleotides align to TRBD1. With 3 bases clipped from V and 8 bases from J, the junction kept 2 bases outside the gene matches. CDR1 and CDR2 from the germline V gene are KGHSH and LQKENI. This CDR3 is 14 amino acids long. The DNA for the CDR3 is TGTGCCAGCTCACCGGGACAGGGGGCGAAGCCCCAGCATTTT. Its protein product is CASSPGQGAKPQHF.

DNA of the CDR3: TGCGCCAGCAGCCGAGCCCAGGTAGGGGGAACTGAAGCTTTCTTT. Amino acid sequence: CASSRAQVGGTEAFF. The rearrangement links TRBV4-1 to TRBJ1-1, with a tentative D call TRBD1 (6 bases). CDR1 and CDR2 from the germline V gene are MGHRA and YSYEKL. Trimming removed 4 bases at V and 5 bases at J, with 17 bases between. CDR3 size: 15 residues.

V and J are TRBV10-3 and TRBJ1-1; tentative D call: TRBD1 (6 bases). Germline V gene lookup returns CDR1 ENHRY and CDR2 SYGVKD. V lost 6 bases and J 0 bases, leaving 11 bases between the germline ends. The CDR3 totals 14 residues. Written as DNA, the CDR3 is TGTGCCATCAGGACCGGACAGATGAACACTGAAGCTTTCTTT. It yields the protein CAIRTGQMNTEAFF.

This clone has just a few counts. The CDR3 DNA reads as TGCGCCAGCAGCTTGGCCCAGGGGCGAGACTATGGCTACACCTTC. This sequence encodes CASSLAQGRDYGYTF. The rearrangement links TRBV5-1 to TRBJ1-2; weak D call: TRBD1 (6 bases). Trimming shortened V by 0 bases and J by 3 bases, and 12 bases separated the two germline ends. The CDR3 totals 15 residues. Germline assignment: CDR1 SGHRS and CDR2 YFSETQ.

The chain joins TRBV9 to TRBJ2-3; tentatively, D is TRBD2 (6 bases). The CDR3 runs 14 residues. CDR1 is SGDLS, CDR2 YYNGEE, per germline. Trimming left V 3 bases short and J 5 bases short, with 13 bases between. The CDR3 DNA reads as TGTGCCAGCAGCGACGGGGGAAAGGTAGATACGCAGTATTTT. Its protein is CASSDGGKVDTQYF.

This chain links TRBV7-8 with TRBJ2-1; 9 bases match TRBD2. The CDR3 spans 15 residues. The germline gives CDR1 SGHVS, CDR2 FQNEAQ. V trimming: 5 bases; J trimming: 1 base; junction bases outside the gene matches: 3. The CDR3 region is CASSGSGSSYNEQFF. CDR3 sequence (DNA): TGTGCCAGCAGCGGTAGCGGGAGTTCCTACAATGAGCAGTTCTTC. Based on the CDR3 plus reference TRBV7-8 and TRBJ2-1, the full variable domain is GAGVSQSPRYKVAKRGQDVALRCDPISGHVSLFWYQQALGQGPEFLTYFQNEAQLDKSGLPSDRFFAERPEGSVSTLKIQRTQQEDSAVYLCASSGSGSSYNEQFFGPGTRLTVL.

J is TRBJ2-1 and V is TRBV9; TRBD1 matches 7 bases. Germline lookup yields CDR1 SGDLS and CDR2 YYNGEE. The V gene end was trimmed by 4 bases and the J gene end by 5 bases; junction bases not matched to a gene: 3. The CDR3 consists of 13 residues. The CDR3 loop reads CASSTGTDNEQFF. The CDR3, as DNA: TGTGCCAGCAGCACCGGGACAGACAATGAGCAGTTCTTC.

The CDR3 here is CASSLSSSPLSYEQYF. The CDR3 region has the DNA TGTGCCAGCAGTTTATCGTCCAGTCCCTTGTCCTACGAGCAGTACTTC. The chain links TRBV27 to TRBJ2-7; no clear D. V was trimmed by 0 bases and J by 1 base, leaving 13 bases between them. The CDR3 covers 16 residues. Germline CDR1 reads MNHEY; CDR2 reads SMNVEV (reference sequence).

J is TRBJ2-4 and V is TRBV5-4; 10 nucleotides align to TRBD1. The trim removed 2 bases at V and 7 bases at J, leaving 3 bases unmatched. The CDR3 loop spans 14 amino acids. Germline V gene sequence: CDR1 SGHNT, CDR2 YYREEE (reference sequence). DNA of the CDR3: TGTGCCAGCAGCTTAGACAGGGGGCCGAACATTCAGTACTTC. It specifies CASSLDRGPNIQYF.

This clone was detected only once. The rearrangement joins TRBV3-1 (or the pseudogene TRBV3-2) to TRBJ2-1, with a weak D call TRBD2 (6 bases). The CDR3 runs 20 residues. Germline assignment: CDR1 LGHDT and CDR2 YNNKEL (reference sequence). Trimming pared 2 bases from V and 4 bases from J, leaving 27 bases between. The CDR3 protein is CASSQSGMRLLPGGYNEQFF. The DNA for the CDR3 is TGTGCCAGCAGCCAATCCGGGATGAGGTTGCTCCCCGGGGGTTACAATGAGCAGTTCTTC.

This clone is a singleton in its sample. CDR3 protein: CASSLSSHEQYF. The DNA of the CDR3 is TGTGCCAGTTCCCTATCTAGCCACGAGCAGTACTTC. The chain combines TRBV28 with TRBJ2-7; possibly TRBD2 for D (5 bases). Trimming took 9 bases from V and 5 from J, leaving 14 bases between them. The CDR3 totals 12 residues. The germline V gene has CDR1 MDHEN and CDR2 SYDVKM. The variable domain in full, with the rest retrieved from reference TRBV28 and TRBJ2-7, is DVKVTQSSRYLVKRTGEKVFLECVQDMDHENMFWYRQDPGLGLRLIYFSYDVKMKEKGDIPEGYSVSREKKERFSLILESASTNQTSMYLCASSLSSHEQYFGPGTRLTVT.